These 2 T cell receptor beta chains originate from one sample sequenced in a study of cytomegalovirus exposure and HLA in healthy donors. The primer mix had 60 Vbeta and 13 Jbeta primers. The method was immunoSEQ multiplex PCR; TCRdb's version includes in-frame clones alone and lacks a portion of them. Among some 140,000 clones listed, 65% to 85% were seen once. Sequenced material: PBMCs. The receptors come from a man younger than 30 in good health and CMV-seronegative.

The CDR3: CASTRTGANQPQHF. The CDR3 nucleotides are TGTGCCAGTACTCGGACAGGGGCGAATCAGCCCCAGCATTTT. The genes are TRBV19 and TRBJ1-5, with 9 nucleotides matching TRBD1. Germline CDR1 and CDR2: LNHDA and SQIVND (reference sequence). This CDR3 is 14 amino acids long. With 7 bases clipped from V and 4 bases from J, the junction kept 5 bases outside the gene matches.

V is TRBV5-1 and J is TRBJ1-4; 8 nucleotides align to TRBD1. The CDR3 runs 15 residues. The germline V gene encodes CDR1 SGHRS and CDR2 YFSETQ. Losses at the gene ends were 0 bases for V and 8 bases for J; bases not matched to a gene: 6. The CDR3 loop reads CASSLGQGAWEKLFF. The CDR3 DNA sequence: TGCGCCAGCAGCTTGGGCCAGGGGGCGTGGGAAAAACTGTTTTTT. Filled out from reference TRBV5-1 and TRBJ1-4, the complete variable domain reads KAGVTQTPRYLIKTRGQQVTLSCSPISGHRSVSWYQQTPGQGLQFLFEYFSETQRNKGNFPGRFSGRQFSNSRSEMNVSTLELGDSALYLCASSLGQGAWEKLFFGSGTQLSVL.